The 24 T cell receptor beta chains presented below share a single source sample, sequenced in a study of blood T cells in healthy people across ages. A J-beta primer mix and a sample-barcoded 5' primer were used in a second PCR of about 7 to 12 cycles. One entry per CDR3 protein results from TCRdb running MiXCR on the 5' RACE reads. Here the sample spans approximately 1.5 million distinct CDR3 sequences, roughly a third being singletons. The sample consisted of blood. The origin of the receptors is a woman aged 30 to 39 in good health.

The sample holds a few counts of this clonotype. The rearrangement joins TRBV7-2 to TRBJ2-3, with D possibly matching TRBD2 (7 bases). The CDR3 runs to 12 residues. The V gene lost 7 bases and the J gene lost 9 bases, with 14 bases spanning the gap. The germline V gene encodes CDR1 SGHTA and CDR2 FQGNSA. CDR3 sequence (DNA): TGTGCCAGCACCCTTAGGGGGGGAACGCAGTATTTT. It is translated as CASTLRGGTQYF.

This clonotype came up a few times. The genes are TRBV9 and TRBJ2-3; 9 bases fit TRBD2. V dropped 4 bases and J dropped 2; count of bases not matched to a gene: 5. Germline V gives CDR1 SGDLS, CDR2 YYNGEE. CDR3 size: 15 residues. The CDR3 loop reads CASSTSGGNTDTQYF. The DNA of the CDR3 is TGTGCCAGCAGCACCAGCGGGGGGAACACAGATACGCAGTATTTT. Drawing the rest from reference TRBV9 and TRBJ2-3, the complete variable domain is DSGVTQTPKHLITATGQRVTLRCSPRSGDLSVYWYQQSLDQGLQFLIQYYNGEERAKGNILERFSAQQFPDLHSELNLSSLELGDSALYFCASSTSGGNTDTQYFGPGTRLTVL.

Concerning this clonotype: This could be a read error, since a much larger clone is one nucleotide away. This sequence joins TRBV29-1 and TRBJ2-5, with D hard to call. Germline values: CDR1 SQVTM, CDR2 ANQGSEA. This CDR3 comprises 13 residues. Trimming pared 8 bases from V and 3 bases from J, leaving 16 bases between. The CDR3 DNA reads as TGCAGCTCCCATGGACCAGCAGAAGAGACCCAGTACTTC. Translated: CSSHGPAEETQYF.

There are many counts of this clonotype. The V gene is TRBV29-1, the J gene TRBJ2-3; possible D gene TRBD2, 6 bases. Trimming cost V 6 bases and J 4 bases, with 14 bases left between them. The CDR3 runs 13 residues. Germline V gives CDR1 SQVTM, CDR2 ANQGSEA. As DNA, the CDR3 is TGCAGCGTCCTCCCACGACTAGCAGATACGCAGTATTTT. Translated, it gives CSVLPRLADTQYF.

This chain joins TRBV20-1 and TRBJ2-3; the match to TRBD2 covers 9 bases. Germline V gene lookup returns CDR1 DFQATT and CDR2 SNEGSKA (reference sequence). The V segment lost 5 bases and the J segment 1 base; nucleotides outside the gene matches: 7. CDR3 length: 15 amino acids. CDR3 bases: TGCAGTGCTCCCAGGGCGGGAGGGGGCACAGATACGCAGTATTTT. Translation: CSAPRAGGGTDTQYF.

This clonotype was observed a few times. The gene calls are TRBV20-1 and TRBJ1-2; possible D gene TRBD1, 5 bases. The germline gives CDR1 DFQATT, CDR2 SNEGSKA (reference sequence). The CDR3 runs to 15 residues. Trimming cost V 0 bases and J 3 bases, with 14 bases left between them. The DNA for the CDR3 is TGCAGTGCTAGAGATAATAGGGGAGGCTACTATGGCTACACCTTC. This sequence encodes CSARDNRGGYYGYTF.

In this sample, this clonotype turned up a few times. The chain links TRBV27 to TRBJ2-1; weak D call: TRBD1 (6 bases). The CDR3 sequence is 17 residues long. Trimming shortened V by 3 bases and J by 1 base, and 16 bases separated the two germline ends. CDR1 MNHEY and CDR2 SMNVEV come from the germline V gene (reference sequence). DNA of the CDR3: TGTGCCAGCAGTTTCATACAGGGAGAGGTTTCCTACAATGAGCAGTTCTTC. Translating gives CASSFIQGEVSYNEQFF.

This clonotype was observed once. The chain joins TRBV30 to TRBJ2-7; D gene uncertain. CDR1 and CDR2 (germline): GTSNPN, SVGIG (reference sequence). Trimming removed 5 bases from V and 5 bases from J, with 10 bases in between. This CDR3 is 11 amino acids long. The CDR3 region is CAWGLRNEQYF. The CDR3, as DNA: TGTGCCTGGGGTCTTAGAAACGAGCAGTACTTC.

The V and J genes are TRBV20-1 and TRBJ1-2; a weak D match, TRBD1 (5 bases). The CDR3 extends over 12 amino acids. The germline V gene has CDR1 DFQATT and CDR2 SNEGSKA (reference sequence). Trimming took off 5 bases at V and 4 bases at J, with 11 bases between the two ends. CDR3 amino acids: CSAFDSPYGYTF. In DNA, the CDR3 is TGCAGTGCTTTCGACAGTCCCTATGGCTACACCTTC.

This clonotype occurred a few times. CDR3 in amino acids: CASSNWDHTYEQYF. The CDR3 DNA follows: TGTGCCAGCAGCAACTGGGACCACACCTACGAGCAGTACTTC. V is TRBV7-2 and J is TRBJ2-7; D is tentatively TRBD1 or TRBD2 (5 bases each). Trimming removed 5 bases from V and 2 bases from J, with 13 bases in between. This CDR3 is 14 amino acids long. The germline V gene has CDR1 SGHTA and CDR2 FQGNSA. Using reference TRBV7-2 and TRBJ2-7 for the parts outside the CDR3, the full variable domain is GAGVSQSPSNKVTEKGKDVELRCDPISGHTALYWYRQSLGQGLEFLIYFQGNSAPDKSGLPSDRFSAERTGGSVSTLTIQRTQQEDSAVYLCASSNWDHTYEQYFGPGTRLTVT.

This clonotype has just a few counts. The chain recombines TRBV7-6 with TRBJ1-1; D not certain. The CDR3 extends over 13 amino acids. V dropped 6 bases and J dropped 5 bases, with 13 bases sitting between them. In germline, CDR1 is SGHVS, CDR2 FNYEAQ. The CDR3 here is CASSPGQATEAFF. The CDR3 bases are TGTGCCAGCAGTCCGGGCCAAGCGACTGAAGCTTTCTTT.

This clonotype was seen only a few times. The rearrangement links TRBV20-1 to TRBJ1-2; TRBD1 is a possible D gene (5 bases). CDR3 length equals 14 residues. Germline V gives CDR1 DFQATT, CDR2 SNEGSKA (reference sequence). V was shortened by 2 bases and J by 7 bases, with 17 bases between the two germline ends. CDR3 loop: CSARYRGQGGGYTF. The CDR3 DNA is TGCAGTGCTAGATACCGAGGGCAGGGAGGTGGCTACACCTTC.

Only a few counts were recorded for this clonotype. CDR3 protein: CSARDGEVWELFF. Written as DNA, the CDR3 is TGCAGTGCTAGAGATGGGGAGGTCTGGGAGCTGTTTTTT. The rearrangement uses TRBV20-1 and TRBJ2-2; D possibly corresponds to TRBD2 (6 bases). This CDR3 spans 13 amino acids. Deletions cut 0 bases from V and 9 bases from J, with 11 bases between. Germline CDR1 and CDR2: DFQATT and SNEGSKA (reference sequence).

DNA of the CDR3: TGCAGCACACGGCCAGCGGGGATCACAGATACGCAGTATTTT. Amino acid sequence: CSTRPAGITDTQYF. The V call is TRBV20-1, the J call TRBJ2-3, with 7 bases fitting TRBD2. The CDR3 contains 14 residues. Germline V lookup: CDR1 DFQATT, CDR2 SNEGSKA (reference sequence).

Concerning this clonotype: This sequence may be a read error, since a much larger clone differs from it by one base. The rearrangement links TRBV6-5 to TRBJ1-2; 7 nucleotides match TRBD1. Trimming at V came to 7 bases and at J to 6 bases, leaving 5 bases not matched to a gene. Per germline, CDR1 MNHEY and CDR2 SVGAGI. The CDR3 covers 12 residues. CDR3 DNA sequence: TGTGCCAGCACCTCAGGGGGGAATGGCTACACCTTC. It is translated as CASTSGGNGYTF.

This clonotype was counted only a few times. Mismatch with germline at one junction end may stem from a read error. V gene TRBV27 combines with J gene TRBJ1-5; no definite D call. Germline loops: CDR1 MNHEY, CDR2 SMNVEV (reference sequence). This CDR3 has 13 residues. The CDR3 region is CASSSAINQPQHF. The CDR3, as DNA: TGTGCCAGCAGTTCGGCCATTAATCAGCCTCAGCATTTT.

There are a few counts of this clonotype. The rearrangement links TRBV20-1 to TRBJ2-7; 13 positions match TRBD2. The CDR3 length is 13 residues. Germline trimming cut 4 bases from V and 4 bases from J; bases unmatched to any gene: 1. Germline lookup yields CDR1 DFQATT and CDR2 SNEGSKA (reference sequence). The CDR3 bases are TGCAGTGCTACACTAGCGGGGGGGTACGAGCAGTACTTC. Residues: CSATLAGGYEQYF.

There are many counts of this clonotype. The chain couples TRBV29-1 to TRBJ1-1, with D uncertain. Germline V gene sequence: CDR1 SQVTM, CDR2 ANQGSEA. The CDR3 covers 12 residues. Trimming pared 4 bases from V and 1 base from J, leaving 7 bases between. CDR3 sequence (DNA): TGCAGCGTTGGCGGAGGGAACACTGAAGCTTTCTTT. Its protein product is CSVGGGNTEAFF. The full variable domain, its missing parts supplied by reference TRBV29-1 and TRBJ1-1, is SAVISQKPSRDICQRGTSLTIQCQVDSQVTMMFWYRQQPGQSLTLIATANQGSEATYESGFVIDKFPISRPNLTFSTLTVSNMSPEDSSIYLCSVGGGNTEAFFGQGTRLTVV.

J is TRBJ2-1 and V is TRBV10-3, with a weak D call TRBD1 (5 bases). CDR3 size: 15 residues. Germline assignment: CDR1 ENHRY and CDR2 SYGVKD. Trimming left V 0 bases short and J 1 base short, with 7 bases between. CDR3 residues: CAISESDSSYNEQFF. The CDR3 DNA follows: TGTGCCATCAGTGAGTCTGACAGTTCCTACAATGAGCAGTTCTTC.

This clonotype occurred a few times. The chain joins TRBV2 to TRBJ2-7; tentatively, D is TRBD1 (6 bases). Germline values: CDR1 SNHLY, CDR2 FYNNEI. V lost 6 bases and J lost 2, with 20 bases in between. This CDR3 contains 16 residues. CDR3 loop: CASSVDRTRTTYEQYF. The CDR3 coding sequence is TGTGCCAGCAGCGTAGACAGGACTCGTACGACCTACGAGCAGTACTTC.

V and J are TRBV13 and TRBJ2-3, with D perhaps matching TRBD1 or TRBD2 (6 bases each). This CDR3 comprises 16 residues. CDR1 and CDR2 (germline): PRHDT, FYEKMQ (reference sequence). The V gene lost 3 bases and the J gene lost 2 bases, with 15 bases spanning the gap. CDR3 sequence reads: CASSLGGGELTDTQYF. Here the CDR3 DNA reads TGTGCCAGCAGCTTGGGGGGCGGTGAACTCACAGATACGCAGTATTTT.

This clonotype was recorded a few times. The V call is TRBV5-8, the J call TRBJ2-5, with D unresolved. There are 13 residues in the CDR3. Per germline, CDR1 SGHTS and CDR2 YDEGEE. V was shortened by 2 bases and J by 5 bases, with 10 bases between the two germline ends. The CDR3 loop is CASSFNSRETQYF. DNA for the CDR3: TGTGCCAGCAGCTTTAACTCGCGGGAGACCCAGTACTTC.

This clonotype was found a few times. The CDR3 bases are TGCAGTGCTAGGATCCAATCAGAGACCCAGTACTTC. This gives the protein CSARIQSETQYF. The chain recombines TRBV20-1 with TRBJ2-5; no definite D call. This CDR3 is built from 12 residues. Trimming shortened V by 3 bases and J by 4 bases, and 9 bases separated the two germline ends. The germline gives CDR1 DFQATT, CDR2 SNEGSKA (reference sequence).

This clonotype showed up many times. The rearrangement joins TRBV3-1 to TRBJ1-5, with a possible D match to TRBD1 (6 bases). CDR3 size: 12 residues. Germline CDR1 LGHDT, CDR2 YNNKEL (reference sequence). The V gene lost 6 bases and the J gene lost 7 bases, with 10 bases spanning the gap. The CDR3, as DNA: TGTGCCAGCAGTCAACAGGGACAGCCCCAGCATTTT. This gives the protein CASSQQGQPQHF.